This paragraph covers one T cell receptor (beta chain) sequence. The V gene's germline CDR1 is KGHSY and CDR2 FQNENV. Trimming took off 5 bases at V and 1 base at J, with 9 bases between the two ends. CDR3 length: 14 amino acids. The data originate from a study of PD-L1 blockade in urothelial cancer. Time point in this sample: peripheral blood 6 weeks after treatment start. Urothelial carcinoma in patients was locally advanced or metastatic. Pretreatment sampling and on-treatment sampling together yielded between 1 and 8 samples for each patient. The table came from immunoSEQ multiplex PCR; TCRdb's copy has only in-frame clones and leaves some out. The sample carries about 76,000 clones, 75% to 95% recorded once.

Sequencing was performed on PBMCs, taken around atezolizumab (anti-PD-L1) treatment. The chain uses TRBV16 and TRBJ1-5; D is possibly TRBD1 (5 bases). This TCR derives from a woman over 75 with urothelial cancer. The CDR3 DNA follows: TGTGCCAGCAGCTCTCAGGGCAGCAATCAGCCCCAGCATTTT. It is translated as CASSSQGSNQPQHF.